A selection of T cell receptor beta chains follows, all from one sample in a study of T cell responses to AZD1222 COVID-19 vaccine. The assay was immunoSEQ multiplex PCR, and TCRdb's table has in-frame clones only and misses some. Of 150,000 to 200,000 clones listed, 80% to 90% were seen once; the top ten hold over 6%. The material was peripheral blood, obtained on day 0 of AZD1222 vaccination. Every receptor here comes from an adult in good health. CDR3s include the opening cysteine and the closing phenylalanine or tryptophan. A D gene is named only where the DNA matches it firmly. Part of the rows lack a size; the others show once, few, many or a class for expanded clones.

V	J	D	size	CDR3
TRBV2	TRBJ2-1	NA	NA	CASGQAGGNEQFF
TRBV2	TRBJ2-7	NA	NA	CASSVGPYEQYF
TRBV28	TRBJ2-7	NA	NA	CASSLISTSYEQYF
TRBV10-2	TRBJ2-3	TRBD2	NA	CASSEGTSGRDTQYF
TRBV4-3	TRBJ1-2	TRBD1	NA	CASSQEEGYRGHYGYTF
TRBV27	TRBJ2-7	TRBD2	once	CASSLSWGGIDEQYF
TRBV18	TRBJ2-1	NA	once	CASSITPGVPRNEQFF
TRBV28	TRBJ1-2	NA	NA	CASRLEASEYHGYTF
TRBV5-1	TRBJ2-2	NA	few	CASSLRNTGELFF
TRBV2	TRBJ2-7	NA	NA	CASSDSPEQYF
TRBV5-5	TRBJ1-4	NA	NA	CASSPGRGGSGEKLFF
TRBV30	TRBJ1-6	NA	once	CAWSAPQTGSPLHF
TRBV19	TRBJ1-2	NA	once	CASSPRTAKSYGYTF
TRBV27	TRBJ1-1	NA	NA	CASSLITARNTEAFF
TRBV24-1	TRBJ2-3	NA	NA	CATSDPSIGDTQYF
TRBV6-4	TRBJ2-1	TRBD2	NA	CASSVTSGGGEQFF
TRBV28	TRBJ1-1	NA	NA	CASSSGVLPLMNTEAFF
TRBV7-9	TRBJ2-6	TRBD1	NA	CASSPGTGTPGANVLTF
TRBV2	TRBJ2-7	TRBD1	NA	CASRGDSGFLLHEQYF
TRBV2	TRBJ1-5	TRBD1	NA	CASSEAAGGDQPQHF
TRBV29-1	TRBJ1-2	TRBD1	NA	CSVASGTGGGYTF
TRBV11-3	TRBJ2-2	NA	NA	CASSASSRGRRGGELFF
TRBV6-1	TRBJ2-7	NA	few	CASSEVATEAYEQYF
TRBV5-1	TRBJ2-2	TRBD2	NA	CASSFQLAGGLITGELFF
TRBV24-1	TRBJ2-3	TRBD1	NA	CATSDPQGAGDTQYF
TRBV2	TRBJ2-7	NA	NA	CAIRLGPTDHF
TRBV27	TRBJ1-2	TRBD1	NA	CASSRDRIYGYTF
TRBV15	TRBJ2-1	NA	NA	CATSRDSAGYNEQFF
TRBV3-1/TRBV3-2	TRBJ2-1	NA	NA	CASSQEWGSSYNEQFF
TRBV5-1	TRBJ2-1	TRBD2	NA	CASSPGTSGYNEQFF
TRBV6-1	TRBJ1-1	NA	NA	CASSEGTTEAFF
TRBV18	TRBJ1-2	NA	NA	CASSPPGREYGYTF
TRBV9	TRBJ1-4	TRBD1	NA	CASNLGQAVLKGNGLLEKLFF
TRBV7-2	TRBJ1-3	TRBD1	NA	CASSNRQGFGNTIYF
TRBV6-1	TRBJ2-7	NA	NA	CASSEEWLQTYEQYF
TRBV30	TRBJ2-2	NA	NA	CAWNLLGDGELFF
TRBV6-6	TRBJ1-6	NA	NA	CASRPTGNSPLHF
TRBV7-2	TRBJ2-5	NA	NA	CASSLDQGGLETQYF